The rows below give T cell receptor beta chains drawn from one sample of a study of T-cell reconstitution after alpha-beta-depleted transplantation in children. TCRdb itself ran the PCR reads through MiXCR, one entry per CDR3 protein. Seen here are 200,000 to 300,000 distinct CDR3 sequences, around 12% observed once, and the top ten hold over 2%. Material: PBMCs from the stem cell graft donor, obtained from the stem cell graft. The receptors come from a human donor who donated a stem cell graft to a child with acute lymphoblastic leukemia. Each CDR3 is given without its conserved first and last residue.

TRBV20-1,TRBJ2-3,SATDTLAGRDTQY
TRBV30,TRBJ1-2,AWSYDRVKDGYT
TRBV7-2,TRBJ1-3,ASGGQQSSGNTIY
TRBV4-2,TRBJ2-7,ASSHGGSVYEQY
TRBV7-2,TRBJ2-1,ASSFLGGSYNEQF
TRBV29-1,TRBJ1-1,SGRQGMDTEAF
TRBV6-5,TRBJ2-5,ASSYGGVGETQY
TRBV27,TRBJ2-1,ASSLSSGDRSYNEQF
TRBV7-8,TRBJ2-7,ASRPGQSYEQY
TRBV10-2,TRBJ2-1,ASSERVSYNEQF
TRBV7-9,TRBJ1-2,ASSPNPGQDGYT
TRBV12-3/TRBV12-4,TRBJ1-2,ASSLRYFSGEANYGYT
TRBV12-3/TRBV12-4,TRBJ2-1,ASSWSVVPQYNEQF
TRBV5-1,TRBJ2-1,ASSLLGVQGANNEQF
TRBV29-1,TRBJ2-3,SVVGGTDTQY
TRBV5-5,TRBJ1-4,ASSAQTGAEKLF
TRBV28,TRBJ2-7,ASSLRLAGVNEQY
TRBV7-7,TRBJ2-3,ASSPSRAPADTQY
TRBV15,TRBJ2-5,ATSRDGTSGGTQY
TRBV10-3,TRBJ2-5,AISEGSGGETQY
TRBV6-2/TRBV6-3,TRBJ2-3,ASSYSRDGHTDTQY
TRBV6-1,TRBJ2-5,ASAGGAPQY
TRBV28,TRBJ2-3,ASSLQGLAAADTQY
TRBV6-1,TRBJ2-7,ASSEYNGDFGYVQY
TRBV12-3/TRBV12-4,TRBJ1-1,ASSLGRKSEAF
TRBV27,TRBJ2-1,ASSPWTSGEYEQF
TRBV4-2,TRBJ2-7,ASTPRRSGTYEQY
TRBV4-3,TRBJ2-5,ASSQGSETQY
TRBV5-1,TRBJ2-2,ASSRDLQNTGELF
TRBV4-3,TRBJ1-4,ASSQDSSFEKLF
TRBV5-1,TRBJ2-1,ASSLRWDEQF
TRBV27,TRBJ1-2,ASSSQGPAGYGYT
TRBV10-2,TRBJ1-6,ASWDRVGSPLH
TRBV12-3/TRBV12-4,TRBJ1-2,ASSFRRLGYT
TRBV29-1,TRBJ2-1,SVEGVAGYRVNEQF
TRBV20-1,TRBJ2-5,SAKAHLAGVYQETQY
TRBV6-2/TRBV6-3,TRBJ2-3,ASGSGSGADTQY
TRBV6-5,TRBJ2-5,ASSYNRVARETQY
TRBV4-2,TRBJ2-7,ASSQERLAGPEQY
TRBV20-1,TRBJ2-7,SARDTGNYEQY
TRBV6-2/TRBV6-3,TRBJ2-5,ASSPSGGSQETQY
TRBV27,TRBJ1-2,ASGYQQAYGYT
TRBV5-1,TRBJ2-3,ASSSGTRAPDTQY
TRBV5-1,TRBJ1-4,ASSPRGQTSPNEKLF